Listed here are 7 T cell receptor beta chains from one sample, sequenced in a study of blood T cell repertoires in COVID-19 (dated by TCRdb to 2018 to 2020). Library preparation employed the immunoSEQ multiplex PCR assay. The table comes from immuneACCESS by way of TCRdb, which keeps in-frame sequences with V and J called. Part of the clones is missing from these tables; in studies checked, under half for an unresolved V gene and the rest for unknown reasons. This sample lists about 73,000 clones; about four fifths were detected once. Of the sample, around 20% falls within the top ten clones. The material sequenced was peripheral blood. The receptors derive from a woman aged 70 to 79 with acute or convalescent COVID-19.

As for this clone: A junction boundary mismatches the germline segment, possibly from a read error. The rearrangement uses TRBV7-9 and TRBJ2-5, with TRBD2 identical over 10 bases. The germline V gene has CDR1 SEHNR and CDR2 FQNEAQ (reference sequence). This CDR3 comprises 15 residues. The CDR3 reads CASSLAGAVQETQYF. The CDR3 DNA reads as TGTGCCAGCAGCCTAGCGGGAGCGGTCCAAGAGACCCAGTACTTC.

This rearrangement joins TRBV28 to TRBJ1-1; D is perhaps TRBD1 (6 bases). The germline V and J ends were trimmed by 2 bases and 10 bases, with 11 bases remaining between them. CDR1 is MDHEN and CDR2 is SYDVKM in the germline V gene. This CDR3 has 12 residues. The CDR3 DNA reads TGTGCCAGCAGTTTACTACAGGGTACAGCTTTCTTT. This codes for CASSLLQGTAFF.

This clone was recorded once. The chain links TRBV30 to TRBJ1-4; a possible D gene is TRBD1 (6 bases). Germline lookup yields CDR1 GTSNPN and CDR2 SVGIG (reference sequence). Trimming cost V 2 bases and J 3 bases, with 13 bases left between them. This CDR3 has 15 amino acids. This CDR3 reads CAWSPQGRANEKLFF. In DNA form, the CDR3 reads TGTGCCTGGAGTCCGCAGGGGAGAGCTAATGAAAAACTGTTTTTT. The entire variable domain, with the rest obtained from reference TRBV30 and TRBJ1-4, is as follows: SQTIHQWPATLVQPVGSPLSLECTVEGTSNPNLYWYRQAAGRGLQLLFYSVGIGQISSEVPQNLSASRPQDRQFILSSKKLLLSDSGFYLCAWSPQGRANEKLFFGSGTQLSVL.

This chain connects TRBV15 to TRBJ1-4, with D uncertain. Trimming took 3 bases from V and 7 from J, leaving 15 bases between them. CDR3 length: 15 residues. Germline assignment: CDR1 LNHNV and CDR2 YYDKDF (reference sequence). CDR3 bases: TGTGCCACCAGCAGGAGGACTCCCAGAAGTGAAAAACTGTTTTTT. It specifies CATSRRTPRSEKLFF.

The genes are TRBV12-5 and TRBJ1-1; D call uncertain. Trimming left V 0 bases short and J 4 bases short, with 6 bases between. In germline, CDR1 is LGHNT, CDR2 FRNRAP. There are 13 residues in the CDR3. CDR3 region: CASGLVLGTEAFF. Written as DNA, the CDR3 is TGTGCTAGTGGTTTGGTACTCGGCACTGAAGCTTTCTTT.

This clone was seen a few times. The rearrangement links TRBV12-3 or TRBV12-4 to TRBJ1-6, with D tentatively TRBD1 (5 bases). This CDR3 has 13 amino acids. V lost 2 bases and J 14 bases, leaving 13 bases between the germline ends. The CDR3, as DNA: TGTGCCAGCAGTTTAAAGTCAGGGTCCACCCTCCACTTT. It is translated as CASSLKSGSTLHF.

The V gene is TRBV7-2, the J gene TRBJ2-7; 12 bases fit TRBD2. The CDR3 totals 16 residues. Per the germline V gene, CDR1 is SGHTA and CDR2 is FQGNSA. Trimming took 5 bases from V and 1 from J; bases not matched to a gene: 6. CDR3 bases: TGTGCCAGCAGCACGTGGACTAGCGGGATTTCCTACGAGCAGTACTTC. Residues: CASSTWTSGISYEQYF.